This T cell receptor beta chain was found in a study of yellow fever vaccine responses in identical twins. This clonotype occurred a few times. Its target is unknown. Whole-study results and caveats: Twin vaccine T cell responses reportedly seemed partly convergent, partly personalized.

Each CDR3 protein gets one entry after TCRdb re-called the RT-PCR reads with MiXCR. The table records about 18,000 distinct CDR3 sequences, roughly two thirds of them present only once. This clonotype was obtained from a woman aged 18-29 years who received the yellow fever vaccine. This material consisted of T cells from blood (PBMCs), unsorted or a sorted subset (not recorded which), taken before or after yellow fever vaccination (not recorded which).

The CDR3 protein is CASTPPGLAGLEQYF. CDR3 coding DNA: TGTGCCAGCACCCCGCCAGGTCTAGCGGGGCTCGAGCAGTACTTC. This sequence joins TRBV7-9 and TRBJ2-7; TRBD2 matches at 9 bases. V gave up 7 bases and J gave up 6 bases; unmatched junction bases: 13. The CDR3 sequence is 15 residues long. Germline values: CDR1 SEHNR, CDR2 FQNEAQ (reference sequence).